Listed below are T cell receptor beta chains from one sample, sequenced in a study of blood T cell repertoires in COVID-19. This table comes from immunoSEQ multiplex PCR, and its TCRdb copy is limited to in-frame clones, with some not included. The table shows approximately 170,000 clones, with approximately 85% occurring only once. Sequenced: peripheral blood. These receptors were collected from a man older than 75 with COVID-19, enrolled during active disease. CDR3s include the opening cysteine and the closing phenylalanine or tryptophan.

V gene,J gene,CDR3 protein
TRBV3-1/TRBV3-2,TRBJ1-1,CASSEQGASTEAFF
TRBV9,TRBJ1-2,CASSVGQSVSGYTF
TRBV9,TRBJ2-1,CASSVEQGANSYNEQFF
TRBV9,TRBJ2-5,CASSVGQGGAQYF
TRBV5-6,TRBJ2-6,CASSPGQGYSGANVLTF
TRBV12-5,TRBJ1-2,CASGLEESSYYGYTF
TRBV10-3,TRBJ2-5,CAISVEGWETQYF
TRBV4-2,TRBJ1-4,CASSPGGADLLNEKLFF
TRBV6-6,TRBJ2-4,CASSYSSQGANIQYF
TRBV5-4,TRBJ2-5,CASSLFRGGYQETQYF
TRBV5-4,TRBJ2-2,CASSYRGGNTGELFF